The T cell receptor beta chain under discussion was sequenced for a study of blood T cell repertoires in COVID-19. Study overall: COVID-19 samples collected from the United States, Italy and Spain covered acute and convalescent phases.

The CDR3 has 15 residues. CDR1 is GTSNPN and CDR2 is SVGIG in the germline V gene (reference sequence). The V end was cut by 0 bases, the J end by 4 bases, with 15 bases between. Repertoires were generated with immunoSEQ multiplex PCR, while TCRdb's copy carries only in-frame clones and drops some. Of around 100,000 clones in the sample, roughly 85% were seen once. This clone has only a few counts. The chain has TRBV30 and TRBJ1-2; no clear D. Sequencing used peripheral blood. This TCR was recovered from a man aged 40-50 years with acute or convalescent COVID-19. CDR3 protein: CAWSVWEAGGYGYTF. CDR3 nucleotide sequence: TGTGCCTGGAGTGTATGGGAGGCAGGAGGCTATGGCTACACCTTC.